The T cell receptor beta chain described here comes from a study of response to subunit inactivated influenza vaccine. Overall study results and limits: The authors offered the suggestion that each seasonal influenza vaccination recruits few new T cells.

Regarding this clonotype: Its antigen is unidentified.

One entry per CDR3 protein, called by TCRdb with MiXCR from the RT-PCR reads. This table holds hundreds of thousands of distinct CDR3 sequences, approximately 15% found once. The V gene's germline CDR1 is DFQATT and CDR2 SNEGSKA (reference sequence). V dropped 4 bases and J dropped 1 base, with 7 bases sitting between them. This CDR3 is 13 amino acids long. Sequences were derived from PBMCs from blood, sampled roughly 12 days after vaccination. V gene TRBV20-1 combines with J gene TRBJ2-2, with D uncertain. The clonotype comes from a man aged 50-60 years who received an inactivated influenza vaccine. The CDR3: CSATKGNTGELFF. CDR3 in DNA: TGCAGTGCTACCAAAGGGAACACCGGGGAGCTGTTTTTT.